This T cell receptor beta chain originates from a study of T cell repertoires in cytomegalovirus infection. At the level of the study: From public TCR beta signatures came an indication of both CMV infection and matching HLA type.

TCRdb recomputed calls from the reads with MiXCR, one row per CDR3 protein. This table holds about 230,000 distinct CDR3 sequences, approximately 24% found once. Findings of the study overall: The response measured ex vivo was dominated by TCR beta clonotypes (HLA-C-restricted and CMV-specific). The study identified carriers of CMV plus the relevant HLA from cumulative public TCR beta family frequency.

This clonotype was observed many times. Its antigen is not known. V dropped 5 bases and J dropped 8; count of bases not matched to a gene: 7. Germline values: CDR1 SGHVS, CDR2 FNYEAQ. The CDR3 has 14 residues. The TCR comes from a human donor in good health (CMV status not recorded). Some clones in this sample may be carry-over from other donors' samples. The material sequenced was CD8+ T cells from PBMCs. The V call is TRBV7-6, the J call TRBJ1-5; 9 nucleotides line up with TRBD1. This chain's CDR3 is CASSQTGGTEPQHF. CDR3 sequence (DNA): TGTGCCAGCAGCCAAACAGGGGGCACGGAGCCCCAGCATTTT.